This is a list of T cell receptor beta chains from one sample in a study of blood T cell repertoires in COVID-19. Sequencing used immunoSEQ multiplex PCR; TCRdb keeps in-frame clones, though not all of them. The repertoire consists of fewer than 70,000 clones, with about 80% occurring once and the leading ten covering 12%. Source material: peripheral blood. The receptor set was obtained from a human donor in a cohort sampled during active COVID-19. Both conserved end residues are part of each CDR3. Each record gives: J gene, clone size, CDR3 length, D gene, V gene, CDR3 protein, CDR3 DNA. A D gene is named only where the DNA matches it firmly. Clone size is stated in some rows and not others, as once, few, many or a class when expanded.

J gene: TRBJ1-2
clone size: few
CDR3 length: 12
D gene: TRBD1
V gene: TRBV5-1
CDR3 protein: CASSLATGVKTF
CDR3 DNA: TGCGCCAGCAGCTTGGCCACAGGGGTTAAAACCTTC

J gene: TRBJ2-3
clone size: .
CDR3 length: 14
D gene: .
V gene: TRBV6-1
CDR3 protein: CASSEGRDTDTQYF
CDR3 DNA: TGTGCCAGCAGTGAGGGGCGGGACACAGATACGCAGTATTTT

J gene: TRBJ2-1
clone size: .
CDR3 length: 12
D gene: .
V gene: TRBV12-3/TRBV12-4
CDR3 protein: CASYHWRSEQFF
CDR3 DNA: TGTGCCAGCTATCATTGGCGGAGTGAGCAGTTCTTC

J gene: TRBJ2-5
clone size: .
CDR3 length: 14
D gene: .
V gene: TRBV3-1/TRBV3-2
CDR3 protein: CASSQEPSVETQYF
CDR3 DNA: TGTGCCAGCAGCCAAGAGCCTAGCGTAGAGACCCAGTACTTC

J gene: TRBJ2-1
clone size: once
CDR3 length: 17
D gene: TRBD2
V gene: TRBV6-2/TRBV6-3
CDR3 protein: CASSKRLAGQLYNEQFF
CDR3 DNA: TGTGCCAGCAGTAAGCGACTAGCGGGGCAACTCTACAATGAGCAGTTCTTC

J gene: TRBJ2-1
clone size: .
CDR3 length: 13
D gene: TRBD2
V gene: TRBV11-2
CDR3 protein: CASLLAGGDEQFF
CDR3 DNA: TGTGCCTCATTACTAGCGGGAGGGGATGAGCAGTTCTTC

J gene: TRBJ2-7
clone size: .
CDR3 length: 15
D gene: .
V gene: TRBV9
CDR3 protein: CASSVGGPQSYEQYF
CDR3 DNA: TGTGCCAGCAGCGTAGGAGGGCCTCAATCCTACGAGCAGTACTTC

J gene: TRBJ1-1
clone size: .
CDR3 length: 14
D gene: TRBD1
V gene: TRBV9
CDR3 protein: CASSGTGYNTEAFF
CDR3 DNA: TGTGCCAGCAGCGGGACAGGGTACAACACTGAAGCTTTCTTT

J gene: TRBJ1-1
clone size: .
CDR3 length: 13
D gene: .
V gene: TRBV30
CDR3 protein: CAWSVTRDTEAFF
CDR3 DNA: TGTGCCTGGAGTGTAACGAGGGACACTGAAGCTTTCTTT

J gene: TRBJ1-2
clone size: .
CDR3 length: 13
D gene: .
V gene: TRBV5-1
CDR3 protein: CASSLSTGGGYTF
CDR3 DNA: TGCGCCAGCAGCTTGTCGACAGGCGGAGGCTACACCTTC

J gene: TRBJ2-3
clone size: .
CDR3 length: 12
D gene: TRBD2
V gene: TRBV9
CDR3 protein: CASSVGGDTQYF
CDR3 DNA: TGTGCCAGCAGCGTCGGGGGGGACACGCAGTATTTT

J gene: TRBJ1-6
clone size: once
CDR3 length: 14
D gene: .
V gene: TRBV6-1
CDR3 protein: CASSETGASSPLHF
CDR3 DNA: TGTGCCAGCAGTGAAACGGGAGCGAGTTCACCCCTCCACTTT

J gene: TRBJ1-2
clone size: .
CDR3 length: 15
D gene: TRBD1
V gene: TRBV19
CDR3 protein: CASSIGDRGAYGYTF
CDR3 DNA: TGTGCCAGTAGTATAGGGGACAGGGGCGCCTATGGCTACACCTTC

J gene: TRBJ2-3
clone size: .
CDR3 length: 15
D gene: .
V gene: TRBV18
CDR3 protein: CASSRRERGTDTQYF
CDR3 DNA: TGTGCCAGCTCAAGGCGGGAACGGGGCACAGATACGCAGTATTTT

J gene: TRBJ2-7
clone size: .
CDR3 length: 15
D gene: .
V gene: TRBV4-3
CDR3 protein: CASSQDRAGTYEQYF
CDR3 DNA: TGCGCCAGCAGCCAAGATAGGGCAGGGACCTACGAGCAGTACTTC

J gene: TRBJ1-2
clone size: .
CDR3 length: 15
D gene: TRBD1
V gene: TRBV7-6
CDR3 protein: CASSPQGALGYGYTF
CDR3 DNA: TGTGCCAGCAGCCCACAGGGGGCCTTAGGCTATGGCTACACCTTC

J gene: TRBJ1-5
clone size: .
CDR3 length: 16
D gene: TRBD1
V gene: TRBV7-8
CDR3 protein: CASRAGTGEVRGPQHF
CDR3 DNA: TGTGCCAGCAGGGCCGGGACAGGGGAGGTACGGGGGCCCCAGCATTTT

J gene: TRBJ1-5
clone size: .
CDR3 length: 17
D gene: TRBD1
V gene: TRBV6-6
CDR3 protein: CASSPDRGKILNQPQHF
CDR3 DNA: TGTGCCAGCAGTCCGGACAGGGGGAAAATACTTAATCAGCCCCAGCATTTT

J gene: TRBJ2-6
clone size: once
CDR3 length: 15
D gene: TRBD2
V gene: TRBV30
CDR3 protein: CAWRGGETGANVLTF
CDR3 DNA: TGTGCCTGGAGGGGGGGGGAGACTGGGGCCAACGTCCTGACTTTC

J gene: TRBJ2-7
clone size: .
CDR3 length: 15
D gene: TRBD1
V gene: TRBV13
CDR3 protein: CASSRTGGGFYEQYF
CDR3 DNA: TGTGCCAGCAGCAGGACAGGGGGCGGTTTCTACGAGCAGTACTTC

J gene: TRBJ1-2
clone size: .
CDR3 length: 11
D gene: .
V gene: TRBV12-3/TRBV12-4
CDR3 protein: CASSLSYGYTF
CDR3 DNA: TGTGCCAGCAGTTTGAGCTATGGCTACACCTTC

J gene: TRBJ2-7
clone size: .
CDR3 length: 13
D gene: .
V gene: TRBV18
CDR3 protein: CASSSDSSYEQYF
CDR3 DNA: TGTGCCAGCTCTTCCGATAGCTCCTACGAGCAGTACTTC

J gene: TRBJ2-7
clone size: .
CDR3 length: 13
D gene: .
V gene: TRBV6-5
CDR3 protein: CASRPLTAGEQYF
CDR3 DNA: TGTGCCAGCAGACCCTTGACAGCAGGGGAGCAGTACTTC

J gene: TRBJ2-3
clone size: .
CDR3 length: 16
D gene: TRBD2
V gene: TRBV7-9
CDR3 protein: CASSLSTSGSTDTQYF
CDR3 DNA: TGTGCCAGCAGCTTAAGTACTAGCGGGAGCACAGATACGCAGTATTTT

J gene: TRBJ2-1
clone size: .
CDR3 length: 15
D gene: TRBD2
V gene: TRBV7-6
CDR3 protein: CASSATSGLYNEQFF
CDR3 DNA: TGTGCCAGCAGCGCGACTAGCGGGTTGTACAATGAGCAGTTCTTC

J gene: TRBJ1-6
clone size: .
CDR3 length: 15
D gene: .
V gene: TRBV5-1
CDR3 protein: CASSLKPAYNSPLHF
CDR3 DNA: TGCGCCAGCAGCTTAAAGCCTGCCTATAATTCACCCCTCCACTTT

J gene: TRBJ1-3
clone size: .
CDR3 length: 15
D gene: .
V gene: TRBV30
CDR3 protein: CAWSDGYYSGNTIYF
CDR3 DNA: TGTGCCTGGAGCGACGGGTACTACTCTGGAAACACCATATATTTT

J gene: TRBJ2-7
clone size: .
CDR3 length: 14
D gene: TRBD1
V gene: TRBV4-1
CDR3 protein: CASSRDRAPYEQYF
CDR3 DNA: TGCGCCAGCAGCCGGGACAGGGCGCCCTACGAGCAGTACTTC

J gene: TRBJ1-4
clone size: .
CDR3 length: 16
D gene: .
V gene: TRBV7-6
CDR3 protein: CASSPSLGGSNEKLFF
CDR3 DNA: TGTGCCAGCAGCCCCTCTCTCGGGGGATCTAATGAAAAACTGTTTTTT

J gene: TRBJ2-3
clone size: .
CDR3 length: 15
D gene: .
V gene: TRBV6-5
CDR3 protein: CASRDKFTSTDTQYF
CDR3 DNA: TGTGCCAGCAGGGACAAATTCACTAGCACAGATACGCAGTATTTT

J gene: TRBJ2-3
clone size: .
CDR3 length: 12
D gene: .
V gene: TRBV6-4
CDR3 protein: CASRGRTDTQYF
CDR3 DNA: TGTGCCAGCAGAGGCAGGACAGATACGCAGTATTTT